A selection of T cell receptor beta chains follows, all from one sample in a study of CD8+ T cells in alopecia areata. TCRdb's table, derived via immunoSEQ multiplex PCR, lists solely in-frame clones and lacks some. The sample lists fewer than 250,000 clones, less than 50% occurring once. The sequenced sample was CD4+ T cells sorted from blood, obtained at roughly week 36, from a patient treated with tofacitinib. These receptors all stem from a human donor with alopecia areata. The CDR3 runs from the conserved cysteine through the conserved F or W. The order of the fields is V gene, J gene, CDR3 length, D gene, clone size, CDR3 DNA, CDR3 protein. The D gene is left open where the match is weak. Not every row has a clone size; where given, it reads once, few, many or a size class.

TRBV5-4	TRBJ1-5	16	.	.	TGTGCCAGCAGCTCGGGTCCAGGGGTTAACAATCAGCCCCAGCATTTT	CASSSGPGVNNQPQHF
TRBV20-1	TRBJ2-1	9	.	.	TGCAGTGCTGAACGTCCCCAAATCTTC	CSAERPQIF
TRBV5-1	TRBJ2-3	13	TRBD2	.	TGCGCCAGCAGCGGGAGGGCCCAAGATACGCAGTATTTT	CASSGRAQDTQYF
TRBV30	TRBJ2-7	13	.	few	TGTGCCTGGAGTGTACGGGGTACCTACGAGCAGTACTTC	CAWSVRGTYEQYF
TRBV5-6	TRBJ1-2	14	.	few	TGTGCCAGCAGCTTGCGAGGGAACGACTATGGCTACACCTTC	CASSLRGNDYGYTF
TRBV4-2	TRBJ2-1	15	TRBD2	.	TGTGCCAGCAGCCAAAGTACTAGCGGCTACAATGAGCAGTTCTTC	CASSQSTSGYNEQFF
TRBV29-1	TRBJ1-2	14	TRBD1	.	TGCAGCGTTGAAAACAGGGGAGGATCCTATGGCTACACCTTC	CSVENRGGSYGYTF
TRBV4-3	TRBJ2-7	15	.	once	TGCGCCAGCAGCCAAGGGGGCAGGGCGTTGGACGAGCAGTACTTC	CASSQGGRALDEQYF
TRBV19	TRBJ1-2	13	.	few	TGTGCCAGTAGTATCCCCGGGATCCGGGGCTACACCTTC	CASSIPGIRGYTF
TRBV29-1	TRBJ1-2	15	TRBD1	.	TGCAGCGTTGAAGATCGGGGACAGGGGATCTATGGCTACACCTTC	CSVEDRGQGIYGYTF
TRBV5-1	TRBJ2-7	14	TRBD1	.	TGCGCCAGCAGCTGGGGCGACAGGGGATACGAGCAGTACTTC	CASSWGDRGYEQYF
TRBV4-1	TRBJ2-3	19	TRBD2	.	TGCGCCAGCAGCCAAGATAGTCTAGCGGGAGGTTCTAGCACAGATACGCAGTATTTT	CASSQDSLAGGSSTDTQYF
TRBV6-5	TRBJ2-5	12	.	once	TGTGCCAGCAGGGCGAGCCAAGAGACCCAGTACTTC	CASRASQETQYF
TRBV7-2	TRBJ2-5	16	TRBD2	.	TGTGCCAGCAGCTTAAAGCCCGCCCGGGAGGGGGAGACCCAGTACTTC	CASSLKPAREGETQYF
TRBV9	TRBJ2-3	18	.	.	TGTGCCAGCAGCGTAGAGGTCGGCGCCTGGGACCTCACAGATACGCAGTATTTT	CASSVEVGAWDLTDTQYF
TRBV2	TRBJ2-2	12	.	.	TGTGCCAGCAGCTGGAGCACCGGGGAGCTGTTTTTT	CASSWSTGELFF
TRBV5-1	TRBJ2-5	18	TRBD2	few	TGCGCCAGCAGCTTGGCCACGGGGGGACTAGCGGGAGGAGAGACCCAGTACTTC	CASSLATGGLAGGETQYF
TRBV5-1	TRBJ2-3	13	.	.	TGCGCCAGCAGCTTGATAGCTTCCGATACGCAGTATTTT	CASSLIASDTQYF
TRBV7-2	TRBJ1-2	11	.	many	TGTGCCAGCAGCTGGGGATATGGCTACACCTTC	CASSWGYGYTF
TRBV13	TRBJ2-5	16	TRBD1	.	TGTGCCAGCAGCTCCGAACGATGGACAGGGGCAGAGACCCAGTACTTC	CASSSERWTGAETQYF
TRBV5-1	TRBJ1-3	14	.	.	TGCGCCAGCAGCTACGAGGGATCTGGAAACACCATATATTTT	CASSYEGSGNTIYF
TRBV30	TRBJ1-4	13	.	.	TGTGCCGCTGGGAACAGGGTCGGGGAAAAACTGTTTTTT	CAAGNRVGEKLFF
TRBV29-1	TRBJ2-7	11	.	.	TGCAGCGTTGGAGCGGGTTACGAGCAGTACTTC	CSVGAGYEQYF
TRBV11-2	TRBJ2-3	17	.	.	TGTGCCAGCAGCTTAATAGGCGGATCGAAGCGCACAGATACGCAGTATTTT	CASSLIGGSKRTDTQYF
TRBV10-3	TRBJ2-3	14	.	.	TGTGCCATCAGTGAGGGGCGGGTCACAGATACGCAGTATTTT	CAISEGRVTDTQYF
TRBV23-1	TRBJ2-5	11	.	.	TGCGCCATCTTCCCCAAAGAGACCCAGTACTTC	CAIFPKETQYF
TRBV7-9	TRBJ2-7	13	.	few	TGTGCCAGCAGTCTGGGGACGACCTACGAGCAGTACTTC	CASSLGTTYEQYF
TRBV11-2	TRBJ2-1	11	.	few	TGTGCCAGCAGTCGAACTAGTTTTTCGTTCTTC	CASSRTSFSFF
TRBV6-5	TRBJ2-7	14	.	once	TGTGCCAGCAGCAGAACAGGGTATGCGGCCGAGCAGTACTTC	CASSRTGYAAEQYF
TRBV7-2	TRBJ2-6	15	.	.	TGTGCCAGCAGCTTGAGGGGCTCTGGGGCCAACGTCCTGACTTTC	CASSLRGSGANVLTF
TRBV6-5	TRBJ2-3	15	.	.	TGTGCCAGCAGCCGCAGCCGGGACAGCACAGATACGCAGTATTTT	CASSRSRDSTDTQYF
TRBV9	TRBJ2-5	13	TRBD2	.	TGTGCCAGCGGCAAAGCGGGACAAGAGACCCAGTACTTC	CASGKAGQETQYF
TRBV18	TRBJ2-7	14	.	.	TGTGCCAGCTCACCACCCGACAGATCCTACGAGCAGTACTTC	CASSPPDRSYEQYF
TRBV29-1	TRBJ1-4	13	.	once	TGCAGCGTTTCCTCGGGGGCTTCTGAAAAACTGTTTTTT	CSVSSGASEKLFF
TRBV27	TRBJ2-3	14	.	.	TGTGCCAGCAGCAGGCGGGACGGCACAGATACGCAGTATTTT	CASSRRDGTDTQYF
TRBV5-1	TRBJ2-5	14	.	few	TGCGCCAGCAGCTTCGGAGCGGCCCAAGAGACCCAGTACTTC	CASSFGAAQETQYF
TRBV18	TRBJ2-6	18	.	few	TGTGCCAGCTCACCATATCTGGTCCGGGCCTCTGGGGCCAACGTCCTGACTTTC	CASSPYLVRASGANVLTF
TRBV18	TRBJ2-7	15	TRBD1	.	TGTGCCAGCTCCGAGGACAGGGGTCCTTCCTACGAGCAGTACTTC	CASSEDRGPSYEQYF
TRBV19	TRBJ1-5	12	.	.	TGTGCCAGTACACATAGCAATCAGCCCCAGCATTTT	CASTHSNQPQHF
TRBV5-1	TRBJ1-1	14	.	many	TGCGCCAGCAGCTTTGGGACAAGGAACACTGAAGCTTTCTTT	CASSFGTRNTEAFF
TRBV30	TRBJ2-7	11	.	.	TGTGCCTGGACTCTCAGCGGCGAGCAGTACTTC	CAWTLSGEQYF
TRBV30	TRBJ2-7	13	.	few	TGTGCCTGGAGTGATCAGGTCACCTACGAGCAGTACTTC	CAWSDQVTYEQYF
TRBV29-1	TRBJ2-1	15	TRBD2	.	TGCAGCGTTCGCGGGACTAGCGGAGGATGGGATGAGCAGTTCTTC	CSVRGTSGGWDEQFF
TRBV4-3	TRBJ2-5	17	.	.	TGCGCCAGCAGCCAAGAAGCACTTGGGGGATACCAAGAGACCCAGTACTTC	CASSQEALGGYQETQYF
TRBV29-1	TRBJ2-1	11	TRBD1	.	TGCAGCGTTGAGGACAGGACCGAGCAGTTCTTC	CSVEDRTEQFF
TRBV11-2	TRBJ2-7	11	.	many	TGTGCCAGCAGCTCAAAATACGAGCAGTACTTC	CASSSKYEQYF